These T cell receptor beta chains were read from a single sample in a study of long-term antiretroviral therapy in people with HIV. Sequenced by immunoSEQ multiplex PCR; TCRdb stores in-frame clones only, minus some. The top ten hold 9.5% to 12% of the sample, which has tens of thousands of clones, around 82% seen once. Sequenced material: unsorted PBMCs, taken less than 2.5 years after starting antiretroviral therapy. The receptors originated from a man aged 35-49 years with HIV. The CDR3 runs from the conserved cysteine through the conserved F or W. A D gene is named only where the DNA matches it firmly. Rows give clone size only sometimes, using once, few, many, or a class for an expanded clone.

d_gene,j_gene,abundance,v_gene,CDR3nt,CDR3aa
NA,TRBJ2-3,NA,TRBV1,TGCACCAGCAGCCAAGAACCTAGCGGAGCTAGCACAGATACGCAGTATTTT,CTSSQEPSGASTDTQYF
TRBD1,TRBJ2-1,NA,TRBV7-9,TGTGCCAGCAGCCCACTTTGGACAGGGTCCTACAATGAGCAGTTCTTC,CASSPLWTGSYNEQFF
NA,TRBJ2-7,few,TRBV28,TGTGCCAGCAAGGACTCCGAGCAGTACTTC,CASKDSEQYF
TRBD1,TRBJ2-6,NA,TRBV5-4,TGTGCCAGCAGCTCTATAACAGGGGGTGCAGGGGCCAACGTCCTGACTTTC,CASSSITGGAGANVLTF
NA,TRBJ1-5,NA,TRBV2,TGTGCCAGCAGTGATTATGGCAGCTATAGCAATCAGCCCCAGCATTTT,CASSDYGSYSNQPQHF
NA,TRBJ1-1,NA,TRBV29-1,TGCAGCGTCCTTCGGACAGATGGAGCTTTCTTT,CSVLRTDGAFF
TRBD1,TRBJ1-5,NA,TRBV6-1,TGTGCCAGCAGTGTATTGGGACAGGGACGGGGTGGCAATCAGCCCCAGCATTTT,CASSVLGQGRGGNQPQHF
NA,TRBJ1-6,few,TRBV27,TGTGCCAGCAGTTCCCGAAATTCACCCCTCCACTTT,CASSSRNSPLHF
NA,TRBJ2-5,NA,TRBV9,TGTGCCAGCAGCGTAGGGCTAGGGGAGACCCAGTACTTC,CASSVGLGETQYF
NA,TRBJ2-7,NA,TRBV5-8,TGTGCCAGCAGCACAGGGAACAACGAGCAGTACTTC,CASSTGNNEQYF
NA,TRBJ1-5,once,TRBV11-2,TGTGCCAGCAGCTTAGGGAGGGGGGCTCAGCCCCAGCATTTT,CASSLGRGAQPQHF
NA,TRBJ2-6,few,TRBV6-5,TGTGCCAGCCGGGGTGGGGGTCCTGGGGCCAACGTCCTGACTTTC,CASRGGGPGANVLTF
NA,TRBJ1-2,NA,TRBV9,TGTGCCAGCAGCGTAGGACCACAGGAGAGTGGCTACACCTTC,CASSVGPQESGYTF
NA,TRBJ2-3,few,TRBV7-2,TGTGCCAGCAGCTTAGCGTTGATCACAGATACGCAGTATTTT,CASSLALITDTQYF
TRBD1,TRBJ2-1,NA,TRBV7-9,TGTGCCAGCAGCCCGACAGGGGGCGCATCCTACAATGAGCAGTTCTTC,CASSPTGGASYNEQFF
NA,TRBJ1-6,NA,TRBV10-3,TGTGCCATCAGTGAGACCGAGGAGAATTCACCCCTCCACTTT,CAISETEENSPLHF
NA,TRBJ2-7,once,TRBV4-2,TGTGCCAGCAGCCAAGATGACCTGGGAACCGAGCAGTACTTC,CASSQDDLGTEQYF
NA,TRBJ1-3,NA,TRBV18,TGTGCCAGCTCACCTGGCCAGGGTAGCTCTGGAAACACCATATATTTT,CASSPGQGSSGNTIYF
NA,TRBJ1-1,NA,TRBV6-5,TGTGCCAGCAGGGCAGTGCCTGACTACACTGAAGCTTTCTTT,CASRAVPDYTEAFF
TRBD1,TRBJ1-4,NA,TRBV6-6,TGTGCCAGCAGTTCGACAGGGGAGTCCGAAAAACTGTTTTTT,CASSSTGESEKLFF
NA,TRBJ2-5,NA,TRBV27,TGTGCCAGCAGTTTAGGCAGAAAAGAGACCCAGTACTTC,CASSLGRKETQYF
NA,TRBJ2-1,NA,TRBV11-3,TGTGCCAGCAGCTTTAGGGAGGCCCCCAACAATGAGCAGTTCTTC,CASSFREAPNNEQFF
TRBD2,TRBJ2-1,NA,TRBV15,TGTGCCACCAGCCGGACTAGCGGGTCCTACAATGAGCAGTTCTTC,CATSRTSGSYNEQFF
TRBD1,TRBJ1-1,NA,TRBV11-3,TGTGCCAGCAGCCCGGGACAGGGTGAAGCTTTCTTT,CASSPGQGEAFF
NA,TRBJ1-1,NA,TRBV7-2,TGTGCCAGCAGCTCTATGAACACTGAAGCTTTCTTT,CASSSMNTEAFF
TRBD2,TRBJ2-3,NA,TRBV5-1,TGCGCCAGCAGTGAGGAACGGGGGGGAGATACGCAGTATTTT,CASSEERGGDTQYF
NA,TRBJ2-4,once,TRBV7-2,TGTGCCAGCAGCTCCTCCCCTAGCGTCGGGAACATTCAGTACTTC,CASSSSPSVGNIQYF
TRBD2,TRBJ2-7,NA,TRBV27,TGTGCCAGCAGGCAAGGACTAGCGGGGACTTACGAGCAGTACTTC,CASRQGLAGTYEQYF
TRBD1,TRBJ1-1,once,TRBV5-5,TGTGCCAGCAGCTCAGGCAGGACAGGGGGCACTGAAGCTTTCTTT,CASSSGRTGGTEAFF
NA,TRBJ1-1,NA,TRBV6-6,TGTGCCAGCAGTTACTCGGCAGGTGAAGCTTTCTTT,CASSYSAGEAFF
TRBD1,TRBJ2-5,NA,TRBV27,TGTGCCAGCGGGACAGGGGGGGAGACCCAGTACTTC,CASGTGGETQYF
NA,TRBJ2-7,NA,TRBV9,TGTGCCAGCAGCGTAGAGCCCAGGGCTTACGAGCAGTACTTC,CASSVEPRAYEQYF
NA,TRBJ2-3,NA,TRBV18,TGTGCCAGCTCACCACTGGGGGATACGCAGTATTTT,CASSPLGDTQYF
NA,TRBJ1-5,NA,TRBV19,TGTGCCAGTAGTATAGGACAATTGAATCAGCCCCAGCATTTT,CASSIGQLNQPQHF
NA,TRBJ1-4,NA,TRBV5-1,TGCGCCAGCAGCTTGGGAAGAGAAGGGGAAAAACTGTTTTTT,CASSLGREGEKLFF
NA,TRBJ2-7,NA,TRBV4-2,TGTGCCAGCAGCCAAGTCTCGTCGGGGGAATACGAGCAGTACTTC,CASSQVSSGEYEQYF
NA,TRBJ2-2,NA,TRBV7-3,TGTGCCAGCACCGCCGGCGGAGTGAACACCGGGGAGCTGTTTTTT,CASTAGGVNTGELFF
NA,TRBJ2-7,NA,TRBV4-1,TGCGCCAGCAGCAAGGGGGGAGGGGGCTACGAGCAGTACTTC,CASSKGGGGYEQYF
NA,TRBJ2-7,once,TRBV29-1,TGCAGCGTTGAAGGGGCGGCATACGAGCAGTACTTC,CSVEGAAYEQYF
NA,TRBJ2-6,NA,TRBV5-1,TGCGCCAGCAGGAGGAGGGGCGGAGACTCTGGGGCCAACGTCCTGACTTTC,CASRRRGGDSGANVLTF
NA,TRBJ1-1,NA,TRBV27,TGTGCCAGCAGTTTATCTGGGTCCCCGGGCACTGAAGCTTTCTTT,CASSLSGSPGTEAFF
NA,TRBJ2-5,once,TRBV20-1,TGCAGTGCCCAGGGGCAAGAGACCCAGTACTTC,CSAQGQETQYF
TRBD1,TRBJ1-4,NA,TRBV27,TGTGCCAGCAGTGTTACCGGGACAGGGCATGAAAAACTGTTTTTT,CASSVTGTGHEKLFF
NA,TRBJ1-5,NA,TRBV18,TGTGCCAGCTCACCTCTGGATCTGGGGAGCAATCAGCCCCAGCATTTT,CASSPLDLGSNQPQHF
TRBD1,TRBJ1-3,NA,TRBV5-1,TGCGCCAGCCAGACAGGGTCAAGCTCTGGAAACACCATATATTTT,CASQTGSSSGNTIYF
NA,TRBJ1-4,NA,TRBV27,TGTGCCAGCAAGGACCGGGGGACTAGAATCGTTGAAAAACTGTTTTTT,CASKDRGTRIVEKLFF
NA,TRBJ2-5,NA,TRBV7-9,TGTGCCAGCAGCTTACAGCGCCAGGGGACGGAGACCCAGTACTTC,CASSLQRQGTETQYF
NA,TRBJ1-1,NA,TRBV6-6,TGTGCCAGCAGTTACGTGGGAACTGAAGCTTTCTTT,CASSYVGTEAFF